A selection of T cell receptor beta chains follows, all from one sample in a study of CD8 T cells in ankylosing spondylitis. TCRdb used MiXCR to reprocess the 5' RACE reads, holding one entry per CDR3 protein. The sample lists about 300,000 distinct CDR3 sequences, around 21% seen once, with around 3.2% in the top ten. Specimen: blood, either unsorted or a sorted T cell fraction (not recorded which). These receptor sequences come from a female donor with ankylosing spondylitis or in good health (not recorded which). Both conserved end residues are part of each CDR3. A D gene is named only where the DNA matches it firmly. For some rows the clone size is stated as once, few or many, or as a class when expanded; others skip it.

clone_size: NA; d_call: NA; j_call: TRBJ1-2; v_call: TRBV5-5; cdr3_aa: CASSLAEGYGYTF; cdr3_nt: TGTGCCAGCAGCTTGGCCGAAGGGTATGGCTACACCTTC
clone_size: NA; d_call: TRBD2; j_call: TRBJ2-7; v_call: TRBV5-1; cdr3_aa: CASSLIPGGQVEQYF; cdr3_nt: TGCGCCAGCAGCTTGATCCCGGGAGGTCAGGTCGAGCAGTACTTC
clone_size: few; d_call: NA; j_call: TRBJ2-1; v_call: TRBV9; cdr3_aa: CASSVFYYNEQFF; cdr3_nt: TGTGCCAGCAGCGTATTCTACTACAATGAGCAGTTCTTC
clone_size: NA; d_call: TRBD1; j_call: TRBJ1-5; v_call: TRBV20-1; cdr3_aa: CSASKGAGRNSNQPQHF; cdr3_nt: TGCAGTGCTAGCAAGGGGGCGGGACGAAATAGCAATCAGCCCCAGCATTTT
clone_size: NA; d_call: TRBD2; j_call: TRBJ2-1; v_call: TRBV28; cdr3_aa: CASSFLAGVGEQFF; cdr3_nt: TGTGCCAGCAGTTTCCTAGCGGGAGTGGGTGAGCAGTTCTTC
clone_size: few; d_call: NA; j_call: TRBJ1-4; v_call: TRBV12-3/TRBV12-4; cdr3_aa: CASSPREVREKLFF; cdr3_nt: TGTGCCAGCAGTCCGCGCGAGGTTCGGGAAAAACTGTTTTTT
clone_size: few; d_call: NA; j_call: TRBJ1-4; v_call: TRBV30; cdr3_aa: CAWSVLGGATNEKLFF; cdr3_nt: TGTGCCTGGAGTGTACTTGGGGGAGCAACTAATGAAAAACTGTTTTTT
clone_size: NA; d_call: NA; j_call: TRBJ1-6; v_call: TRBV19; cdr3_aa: CASSAPTATLHF; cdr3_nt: TGTGCCAGTAGTGCCCCGACGGCTACCCTCCACTTT
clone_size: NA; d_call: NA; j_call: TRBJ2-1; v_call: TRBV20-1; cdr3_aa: CSAILPTSSYNEQFF; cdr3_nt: TGCAGTGCTATATTGCCCACGAGCTCCTACAATGAGCAGTTCTTC
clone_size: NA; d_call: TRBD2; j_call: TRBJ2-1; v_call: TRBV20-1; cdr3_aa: CSARFRDYPYNEQFF; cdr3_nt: TGCAGTGCTAGATTTAGGGACTACCCCTACAATGAGCAGTTCTTC
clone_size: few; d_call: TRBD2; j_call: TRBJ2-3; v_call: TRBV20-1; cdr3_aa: CSAREGLGTDTQYF; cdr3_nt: TGCAGTGCTAGGGAGGGACTAGGGACAGATACGCAGTATTTT
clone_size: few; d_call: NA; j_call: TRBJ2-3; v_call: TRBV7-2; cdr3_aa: CASSLVLGEDTQYF; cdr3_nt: TGTGCCAGCAGCTTAGTTCTAGGGGAAGATACGCAGTATTTT
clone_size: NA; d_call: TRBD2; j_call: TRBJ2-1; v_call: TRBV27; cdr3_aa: CASSFLAGVLNEQFF; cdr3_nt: TGTGCCAGCAGTTTTTTAGCGGGAGTCTTAAATGAGCAGTTCTTC
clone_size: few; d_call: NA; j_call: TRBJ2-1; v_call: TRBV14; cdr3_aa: CASSPYGDGGYNEQFF; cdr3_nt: TGTGCCAGCAGCCCCTACGGGGACGGGGGATACAATGAGCAGTTCTTC
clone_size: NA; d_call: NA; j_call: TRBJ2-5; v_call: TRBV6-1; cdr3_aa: CASRPTGIETQYF; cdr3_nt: TGTGCCAGCCGCCCTACGGGGATAGAGACCCAGTACTTC
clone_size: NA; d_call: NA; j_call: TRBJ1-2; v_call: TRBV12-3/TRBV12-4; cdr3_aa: CASSLSTPYGYTF; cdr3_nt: TGTGCCAGCAGTTTATCTACCCCCTATGGCTACACCTTC